This TCR beta chain was profiled in a study of Ad26.COV2.S vaccination and SARS-CoV-2 variants. Study-level information: By the intramuscular route, Ad26.COV2.S was given once, or twice 56 days apart. General study points: Vaccinated individuals (as opposed to placebo recipients) had higher spike-specific TCR breadth. Vaccine and placebo groups showed comparable non-spike TCR breadth.

As to this clone: Its target is unknown. This sample also contains other DNA sequences that code for the same CDR3.

Trimming shortened V by 3 bases and J by 4 bases, and 3 bases separated the two germline ends. Germline V gene lookup returns CDR1 ENHRY and CDR2 SYGVKD. The CDR3 is made up of 12 amino acids. The method was immunoSEQ multiplex PCR; TCRdb's version includes in-frame clones alone and lacks a portion of them. The table includes about 320,000 clones, approximately 86% detected once. The treatment was: about 20 received Ad26.COV2.S at low or high dose, single or two shots; about 5 received placebo; per-sample allocation not given. Collection of samples fell on day 63 after the first vaccine or placebo injection. SARS-CoV-2 spike from the Wuhan strain was encoded by the vaccine, an Ad26 vector.

The sequenced sample was peripheral blood, obtained in a trial of Ad26.COV2.S vaccine versus placebo. The V gene is TRBV10-3, the J gene TRBJ2-2; D gene uncertain. The TCR comes from a person aged 18-60 years who received the Ad26.COV2.S COVID-19 vaccine or a placebo. CDR3: CAISDGTGELFF. CDR3 DNA sequence: TGTGCCATCAGTGACGGCACCGGGGAGCTGTTTTTT.